The 14 T cell receptor beta chains below were found in one sample sequenced in a study of blood T cell repertoires in COVID-19. Using immunoSEQ multiplex PCR, the repertoire was profiled, and TCRdb retains in-frame clones only, with some absent. Of 140,000 or so clones listed, about four fifths were seen once; the top ten hold roughly 3.4%. The sequencing sample was made of PBMCs or T cells enriched from blood (not recorded which). The receptors were gathered from a woman aged 45-65 years with acute COVID-19.

As DNA, the CDR3 is TGTGCCAGCAGATCGACTAGCGGACAATCCTACAATGAGCAGTTCTTC. Translated: CASRSTSGQSYNEQFF. The genes are TRBV27 and TRBJ2-1, with 9 bases aligning to TRBD2. This CDR3 is built from 16 residues. Losses at the gene ends were 6 bases for V and 1 base for J; bases not matched to a gene: 7. Germline V gene data show CDR1 as MNHEY and CDR2 as SMNVEV (reference sequence).

This clone occurred a few times. The chain employs TRBV18 and TRBJ2-1, with TRBD1 matching over 9 bases. The ends lost 2 bases at V and 1 base at J; junction bases unmatched: 0. The CDR3 sequence is 15 residues long. CDR1 and CDR2 (germline): KGHSH, LQKENI. The CDR3 protein is CASSPGQGSYNEQFF. The CDR3 DNA reads TGTGCCAGCTCACCAGGACAGGGGTCCTACAATGAGCAGTTCTTC.

The genes are TRBV27 and TRBJ1-2; 7 positions match TRBD1. Germline trimming cut 8 bases from V and 3 bases from J; bases unmatched to any gene: 3. The CDR3 extends over 12 amino acids. Per the germline V gene, CDR1 is MNHEY and CDR2 is SMNVEV (reference sequence). CDR3 residues: CASSTGYYGYTF. The CDR3 DNA follows: TGTGCCAGCTCGACAGGGTACTATGGCTACACCTTC.

This chain uses TRBV7-3 with TRBJ2-1; maybe TRBD2 (6 bases). Germline values: CDR1 SGHTA, CDR2 FQGTGA. This CDR3 has 12 amino acids. Trimming removed 2 bases at V and 9 bases at J, with 8 bases between. CDR3: CASSLLEGEQFF. CDR3 in DNA: TGTGCCAGCAGCTTATTGGAGGGTGAGCAGTTCTTC. Based on the CDR3 plus reference TRBV7-3 and TRBJ2-1, the full variable domain is GAGVSQTPSNKVTEKGKYVELRCDPISGHTALYWYRQSLGQGPEFLIYFQGTGAADDSGLPNDRFFAVRPEGSVSTLKIQRTERGDSAVYLCASSLLEGEQFFGPGTRLTVL.

This chain joins TRBV2 and TRBJ2-2, with TRBD1 identical over 8 bases. J lost 0 bases, V lost 3 bases, and 0 bases had no gene match. This CDR3 contains 15 residues. The germline V gene has CDR1 SNHLY and CDR2 FYNNEI. The CDR3 coding sequence is TGTGCCAGCAGTGAGGACAGGGCGAACACCGGGGAGCTGTTTTTT. This sequence encodes CASSEDRANTGELFF. Full variable domain (rest looked up from reference TRBV2 and TRBJ2-2): EPEVTQTPSHQVTQMGQEVILRCVPISNHLYFYWYRQILGQKVEFLVSFYNNEISEKSEIFDDQFSVERPDGSNFTLKIRSTKLEDSAMYFCASSEDRANTGELFFGEGSRLTVL.

The chain carries TRBV4-3 and TRBJ1-2, with D maybe TRBD1 (5 bases). This CDR3 has 14 residues. The V end lost 0 bases, the J end lost 2 bases, and 7 bases lay between the germline ends. CDR1 and CDR2 from the germline V gene are LGHNA and YSLEER. As DNA, the CDR3 is TGCGCCAGCAGCCAAGAGACAGTGAACTATGGCTACACCTTC. Translated, it gives CASSQETVNYGYTF.

This rearrangement joins TRBV19 to TRBJ1-2; TRBD1 matches 9 bases. The CDR3 consists of 14 residues. The junction had 10 bases not matched to a gene; V was cut back by 10 bases and J by 4 bases. Germline V gene data show CDR1 as LNHDA and CDR2 as SQIVND (reference sequence). In nucleotides, the CDR3 is TGTGCCACGGGTAGGGGACAGGGACTCTATGGCTACACCTTC. It translates to CATGRGQGLYGYTF. The complete variable domain, with remaining parts taken from reference TRBV19 and TRBJ1-2, reads DGGITQSPKYLFRKEGQNVTLSCEQNLNHDAMYWYRQDPGQGLRLIYYSQIVNDFQKGDIAEGYSVSREKKESFPLTVTSAQKNPTAFYLCATGRGQGLYGYTFGSGTRLTVV.

The V and J genes are TRBV2 and TRBJ2-7, with TRBD2 identical over 8 bases. There are 17 residues in the CDR3. V was clipped by 3 bases and J by 0 bases; unmatched bases: 10. Per germline, CDR1 SNHLY and CDR2 FYNNEI. CDR3 nucleotides: TGTGCCAGCAGTGATTTCGGGGGGGAGGGGAGCTCCTACGAGCAGTACTTC. The encoded protein is CASSDFGGEGSSYEQYF.

J is TRBJ1-3 and V is TRBV7-9, with a possible D match to TRBD1 (6 bases). Trimming stripped 3 bases from V and 2 bases from J, with 8 bases between. Looked up from germline, CDR1 is SEHNR and CDR2 is FQNEAQ (reference sequence). This CDR3 spans 14 amino acids. The chain's CDR3 is CASSFGTPGNTIYF. Here the CDR3 DNA reads TGTGCCAGCAGCTTCGGGACACCTGGAAACACCATATATTTT.

The rearrangement uses TRBV5-1 and TRBJ1-3, with 9 bases identical to TRBD1. This CDR3 has 16 amino acids. Germline values: CDR1 SGHRS, CDR2 YFSETQ. V gave up 0 bases and J gave up 2 bases; unmatched junction bases: 3. CDR3 sequence (DNA): TGCGCCAGCAGCTTGGGACAGGGGGAGACTGGAAACACCATATATTTT. It is translated as CASSLGQGETGNTIYF.

V is TRBV29-1 and J is TRBJ2-1; the match to TRBD2 covers 11 bases. V lost 6 bases and J lost 7; bases outside the gene matches: 11. CDR3 size: 15 residues. The germline gives CDR1 SQVTM, CDR2 ANQGSEA. The CDR3 nucleotides are TGCAGCGTAGATAAACCGGGACTAGCGGCAAATGAGCAGTTCTTC. Translated, it gives CSVDKPGLAANEQFF.

V and J are TRBV29-1 and TRBJ1-5; 8 positions match TRBD1. Trimming removed 6 bases from V and 7 bases from J; junction bases left unmatched: 5. Germline V gene data show CDR1 as SQVTM and CDR2 as ANQGSEA. This CDR3 comprises 12 residues. The DNA of the CDR3 is TGCAGCGTCTCGACAGGGGACCAGCCCCAGCATTTT. Protein sequence: CSVSTGDQPQHF.

The J gene is TRBJ2-1, the V gene TRBV10-1; TRBD1 matches at 9 bases. Germline loops: CDR1 WNHNN, CDR2 SYGVQD (reference sequence). V was clipped by 2 bases and J by 9 bases; unmatched bases: 5. The CDR3 spans 14 residues. CDR3 nucleotide sequence: TGCGCCAGCAGTGAGGGGACAGGGTTGGTTGAGCAGTTCTTC. It encodes CASSEGTGLVEQFF.

The rearrangement uses TRBV9 and TRBJ2-7; the match to TRBD2 covers 14 bases. Germline CDR1 is SGDLS and CDR2 is YYNGEE. This CDR3 is built from 16 residues. With V trimmed by 4 bases and J by 6 bases, 9 bases remained unmatched. The chain's CDR3 is CASSPGTSGSQGEQYF. The CDR3 bases are TGTGCCAGCAGCCCGGGGACTAGCGGGAGCCAAGGCGAGCAGTACTTC.